This TCR beta chain was identified during a study of PD-1 blockade in classical Hodgkin lymphoma. As for the study in general: The study gave patients nivolumab 3 mg/kg intravenously every 2 weeks. Study conclusions and caveats: A significant rise in TCR diversity was seen by C4D1 for CD4+ cells but not for CD8+ cells. Exclusion was the outcome for patients who began nivolumab under 1 year after ASCT.

Trimming took 4 bases from V and 0 from J, leaving 13 bases between them. This CDR3 has 14 residues. CDR1 GTSNPN and CDR2 SVGIG come from the germline V gene (reference sequence). The data were produced by immunoSEQ multiplex PCR, yet TCRdb's version contains in-frame clones alone and is incomplete. The sample holds some 86,000 clones; about nine tenths are singletons and the top ten take 2.5% to 3.5%. Time point noted: cycle 4 day 1 (C4D1), after six to seven weeks of nivolumab. Following autologous stem cell transplantation, relapse occurred in every patient, and exposure to brentuximab vedotin varied. Comment on this clone: Its antigen remains unknown.

Sequencing was performed on peripheral blood mononuclear cells (PBMCs), taken before the fourth cycle of nivolumab. The gene calls are TRBV30 and TRBJ2-7, with D perhaps TRBD1 (5 bases). The receptor's source is a human donor with classical Hodgkin lymphoma. This chain's CDR3 is CAWKSDRISYEQYF. The DNA for the CDR3 is TGTGCCTGGAAGAGCGACAGAATCTCCTACGAGCAGTACTTC. Full variable domain (rest looked up from reference TRBV30 and TRBJ2-7): SQTIHQWPATLVQPVGSPLSLECTVEGTSNPNLYWYRQAAGRGLQLLFYSVGIGQISSEVPQNLSASRPQDRQFILSSKKLLLSDSGFYLCAWKSDRISYEQYFGPGTRLTVT.